This passage covers 2 T cell receptor beta chains from one sample sequenced in a study of blood T cell repertoires in COVID-19. Profiled with immunoSEQ multiplex PCR; TCRdb holds only in-frame clones, not every one. Here the sample spans 95,000 to 110,000 clones, about 89% being singletons. Sequenced: peripheral blood. These TCRs come from a woman in her sixties or seventies with acute or convalescent COVID-19.

V gene TRBV28 combines with J gene TRBJ2-6, with D unresolved. CDR1 is MDHEN, CDR2 SYDVKM, per germline. This CDR3 is 15 amino acids long. Trimming took off 3 bases at V and 2 bases at J, with 8 bases between the two ends. The CDR3 sequence: CASSFPSAGANVLTF. DNA for the CDR3: TGTGCCAGCAGTTTCCCCTCAGCTGGGGCCAACGTCCTGACTTTC.

The table lists this clone with a few counts. The CDR3 DNA follows: TGTGCCAGCTCACCGTTCTTAAATTCACCCCTCCACTTT. It yields the protein CASSPFLNSPLHF. V usage is TRBV18 and J usage is TRBJ1-6; unclear D gene. This CDR3 spans 13 amino acids. V was pared by 3 bases and J by 7 bases, with 7 bases between. Germline CDR1 is KGHSH and CDR2 is LQKENI.